These 23 T cell receptor beta chains share one sample of origin, sequenced in a study of blood T cells in healthy people across ages. For the second PCR, which ran for about 7 to 11 cycles, a sample-barcoded 5' primer and a J-beta primer mix were used. One entry per CDR3 protein, called by TCRdb with MiXCR from the 5' RACE reads. The sample includes about 780,000 distinct CDR3 sequences, around half of them seen just once. Material: blood. The receptor set was obtained from a man older than 75 in good health.

This sequence joins TRBV12-3 or TRBV12-4 and TRBJ1-5; D may be TRBD1 (5 bases). The germline V and J ends were trimmed by 6 bases and 0 bases, with 12 bases remaining between them. The CDR3 sequence is 15 residues long. The CDR3 DNA follows: TGTGCCAGCAGGCTAGGTGGGGGTAGCAATCAGCCCCAGCATTTT. Encoded protein: CASRLGGGSNQPQHF.

J is TRBJ1-1 and V is TRBV10-3; D gene ambiguous. The V gene lost 3 bases and the J gene lost 4 bases, with 9 bases spanning the gap. This CDR3 is 13 amino acids long. Germline CDR1 reads ENHRY; CDR2 reads SYGVKD. In DNA form, the CDR3 reads TGTGCCATCAGTGAAGTGGGCAGCACTGAAGCTTTCTTT. Translating gives CAISEVGSTEAFF.

This clonotype was seen more than once but under ten times. The gene calls are TRBV7-2 and TRBJ2-7, with unresolved D. The germline V and J ends were trimmed by 2 bases and 12 bases, with 14 bases remaining between them. The CDR3 sequence is 12 residues long. From germline, CDR1 is SGHTA and CDR2 FQGNSA. This CDR3 is CASSLRFFPAYF. The DNA for the CDR3 is TGTGCCAGCAGCTTAAGGTTTTTTCCAGCGTACTTC. The full variable domain, rest sourced from reference TRBV7-2 and TRBJ2-7, is GAGVSQSPSNKVTEKGKDVELRCDPISGHTALYWYRQSLGQGLEFLIYFQGNSAPDKSGLPSDRFSAERTGGSVSTLTIQRTQQEDSAVYLCASSLRFFPAYFGPGTRLTVT.

The chain combines TRBV24-1 with TRBJ2-5; no clear D. V was pared by 1 base and J by 5 bases, with 13 bases between. Germline CDR1 is KGHDR and CDR2 is SFDVKD. This CDR3 spans 15 amino acids. As DNA, the CDR3 is TGTGCCACCAGTGATTTTCCCAGGTCGACGGAGACCCAGTACTTC. Amino acid sequence: CATSDFPRSTETQYF.

The chain employs TRBV20-1 and TRBJ2-1; 11 bases are a match to TRBD2. CDR1 and CDR2 (germline): DFQATT, SNEGSKA (reference sequence). The CDR3 is made up of 16 amino acids. V lost 3 bases and J lost 6; bases outside the gene matches: 10. The CDR3 DNA reads as TGCAGTGCTAGGGTTAGCGGGAGGGCCTCGGTCAATGAGCAGTTCTTC. Translating gives CSARVSGRASVNEQFF.

CDR3 sequence: CAWSGEAENIQYF. CDR3 sequence (DNA): TGTGCCTGGAGCGGGGAGGCTGAAAACATTCAGTACTTC. The gene calls are TRBV30 and TRBJ2-4; D is possibly TRBD2 (6 bases). V shed 3 bases and J shed 5 bases, with 11 bases lying between them. CDR1 is GTSNPN, CDR2 SVGIG, per germline (reference sequence). The CDR3 covers 13 residues.

The genes are TRBV7-9 and TRBJ1-1, with TRBD1 as a possible D gene (6 bases). The V gene's germline CDR1 is SEHNR and CDR2 FQNEAQ (reference sequence). The CDR3 length is 14 residues. V shed 6 bases and J shed 4 bases, with 15 bases lying between them. The CDR3 loop reads CASSSNGGLTEAFF. The DNA of the CDR3 is TGTGCCAGCAGTTCCAATGGGGGGCTCACTGAAGCTTTCTTT.

The chain employs TRBV2 and TRBJ2-5; D gene ambiguous. This CDR3 is built from 15 residues. V was cut by 3 bases and J by 0 bases, with 11 bases left in between. The germline CDR1 and CDR2 sequences are SNHLY and FYNNEI. CDR3 residues: CASSDLRANQETQYF. For the CDR3, the DNA is TGTGCCAGCAGTGATTTACGAGCGAACCAAGAGACCCAGTACTTC.

V usage is TRBV11-2 and J usage is TRBJ2-1; 8 bases agree with TRBD2. The germline CDR1 and CDR2 sequences are SGHAT and FQNNGV. This CDR3 has 15 amino acids. Trimming removed 0 bases from V and 4 bases from J; junction bases left unmatched: 2. CDR3 DNA: TGTGCCAGCAGCTTAGATGCGGGAGGATACAATGAGCAGTTCTTC. Translated: CASSLDAGGYNEQFF.

This clonotype was seen more than once but under ten times. The chain recombines TRBV6-5 with TRBJ1-4, with a possible D match to TRBD1 (5 bases). V lost 5 bases and J lost 3, with 16 bases in between. The V gene's germline CDR1 is MNHEY and CDR2 SVGAGI. This CDR3 region has 16 residues. The CDR3 loop is CASSRTRRGSNEKLFF. The CDR3 DNA is TGTGCCAGCAGTCGGACCCGGAGGGGTTCTAATGAAAAACTGTTTTTT.

The table lists this clonotype with a few counts. J is TRBJ1-2 and V is TRBV12-3 or TRBV12-4; D call uncertain. This CDR3 region has 12 residues. Deletions cut 3 bases from V and 6 bases from J, with 8 bases between. CDR3: CASSLSQHGYTF. CDR3 in DNA: TGTGCCAGCAGTTTGTCTCAGCATGGCTACACCTTC.

The CDR3 reads CASSQQGVREQFF. The DNA of the CDR3 is TGCGCCAGCAGTCAGCAGGGCGTTCGCGAGCAGTTCTTC. The chain links TRBV5-1 to TRBJ2-1; tentative D call: TRBD1 (5 bases). The germline V gene has CDR1 SGHRS and CDR2 YFSETQ. Trimming left V 5 bases short and J 10 bases short, with 16 bases between. CDR3 length equals 13 residues. Combining the CDR3 with reference TRBV5-1 and TRBJ2-1 gives the whole variable domain KAGVTQTPRYLIKTRGQQVTLSCSPISGHRSVSWYQQTPGQGLQFLFEYFSETQRNKGNFPGRFSGRQFSNSRSEMNVSTLELGDSALYLCASSQQGVREQFFGPGTRLTVL.

This chain links TRBV29-1 with TRBJ2-5; D not resolved. Germline CDR1 SQVTM, CDR2 ANQGSEA. V was shortened by 0 bases and J by 3 bases, with 11 bases between the two germline ends. The CDR3 length is 14 residues. CDR3 residues: CSVEEGTPKETQYF. CDR3 DNA: TGCAGCGTTGAAGAGGGAACCCCGAAAGAGACCCAGTACTTC.

This chain links TRBV7-8 with TRBJ2-7, with TRBD1 matching 7 bases. The CDR3 is made up of 16 amino acids. V was clipped by 0 bases and J by 5 bases; unmatched bases: 10. The germline CDR1 and CDR2 sequences are SGHVS and FQNEAQ. The CDR3 DNA follows: TGTGCCAGCAGCTTAGCAGGTTACAGGGGTCGGAACGAGCAGTACTTC. The encoded protein is CASSLAGYRGRNEQYF.

In its sample, this clonotype was seen a few times. This sequence joins TRBV20-1 and TRBJ2-7, with D unresolved. Trimming removed 6 bases at V and 2 bases at J, with 11 bases between. CDR3 size: 12 residues. Per the germline V gene, CDR1 is DFQATT and CDR2 is SNEGSKA (reference sequence). The CDR3 DNA is TGCAGTGCAACCGACCCACCCTACGAGCAGTACTTC. This codes for CSATDPPYEQYF.

J is TRBJ2-5 and V is TRBV6-1; the D is unclear. Germline V gene sequence: CDR1 MNHNS, CDR2 SASEGT. The V and J ends lost 5 bases and 0 bases respectively, with 13 bases between them. The CDR3 runs to 15 residues. The DNA for the CDR3 is TGTGCCAGCAGTTCCTATCCTATGTACCAAGAGACCCAGTACTTC. Its translation: CASSSYPMYQETQYF.

V usage is TRBV29-1 and J usage is TRBJ2-3; D may be TRBD2 (6 bases). V was trimmed by 7 bases and J by 0 bases, leaving 8 bases between them. Germline-derived CDR1 and CDR2 are SQVTM and ANQGSEA. CDR3 length: 12 amino acids. The CDR3 DNA reads TGCAGCGGGGGGGTTAGCACAGATACGCAGTATTTT. Translation gives CSGGVSTDTQYF.

The chain links TRBV12-3 or TRBV12-4 to TRBJ2-1; D is possibly TRBD2 (6 bases). V lost 7 bases and J 8 bases, leaving 24 bases between the germline ends. The CDR3 runs to 16 residues. The CDR3 reads CASTTLWRDSGDEQFF. The CDR3 DNA reads TGTGCCAGCACCACCTTATGGCGGGACTCCGGGGATGAGCAGTTCTTC.

This clonotype was observed many times. The CDR3 region has the DNA TGTGCCAGCAGTTTGACAGGGTTGCAGCCCCAGCATTTT. Translated: CASSLTGLQPQHF. The chain links TRBV28 to TRBJ1-5, with 7 bases that match TRBD1. The CDR3 spans 13 residues. Looked up from germline, CDR1 is MDHEN and CDR2 is SYDVKM. With V trimmed by 3 bases and J by 7 bases, 3 bases remained unmatched.

J is TRBJ2-1 and V is TRBV7-3, with TRBD2 matching over 8 bases. V lost 1 base to trimming and J lost 8 bases; unmatched junction nucleotides: 13. CDR3 size: 17 residues. Germline V gene sequence: CDR1 SGHTA, CDR2 FQGTGA. The CDR3 reads CASSLMVRAGGLDEQFF. As DNA, the CDR3 is TGTGCCAGCAGCTTAATGGTTAGGGCGGGAGGTCTCGATGAGCAGTTCTTC.

With respect to this clonotype: A much larger clonotype is one base distant, so this may be a read error. The chain employs TRBV9 and TRBJ2-5; D is undetermined. Deletions cut 3 bases from V and 0 bases from J, with 9 bases between. The germline V gene has CDR1 SGDLS and CDR2 YYNGEE. The CDR3 contains 14 residues. For the CDR3, the DNA is TGTGCCAGCAGCGGAGGTGACAACCAAGAGACCCAGTACTTC. It codes for CASSGGDNQETQYF.

The V call is TRBV20-1, the J call TRBJ2-7; TRBD1 aligns across 9 bases. This CDR3 is 14 amino acids long. After removal of 4 bases from V and 3 bases from J, the junction contained 7 bases not matched to a gene. Per germline, CDR1 DFQATT and CDR2 SNEGSKA (reference sequence). CDR3 bases: TGCAGTGCTACAACCGGGACAGGGATCTACGAGCAGTACTTC. It translates to CSATTGTGIYEQYF.

In its sample, this clonotype was seen once. A read error may explain this, as a much larger clone is one base away. The V gene is TRBV7-2, the J gene TRBJ2-6; TRBD1 is a possible D gene (6 bases). The CDR3 is 18 residues long. Germline assignment: CDR1 SGHTA and CDR2 FQGNSA. CDR3 residues: CASSRQHRVLSGASVLTF. For the CDR3, the DNA is TGTGCCAGCAGCCGACAACACAGGGTCCTCTCTGGGGCCAGCGTCCTGACTTTC.